The 21 T cell receptor beta chains presented below share a single source sample, sequenced in a study of T cells after yellow fever vaccination. TCRdb reprocessed the 5' RACE reads with MiXCR, giving one entry per CDR3 protein. This table holds approximately 510,000 distinct CDR3 sequences, just over 20% found once. The sample consisted of PBMCs, taken 20 to 25 days after the first yellow fever vaccination. These receptors originate from a young man who received the YFV17D yellow fever vaccine.

The chain recombines TRBV7-6 with TRBJ1-5, with 9 bases that match TRBD1. CDR1 and CDR2 (germline): SGHVS, FNYEAQ. Trimming at V came to 3 bases and at J to 7 bases, leaving 7 bases not matched to a gene. The CDR3 runs 15 residues. Here the CDR3 DNA reads TGTGCCAGCAGCTTGGGGACAGGGAGGACCCAGCCCCAGCATTTT. Translation gives CASSLGTGRTQPQHF.

This clonotype was seen more than once but under ten times. The chain carries TRBV7-9 and TRBJ2-1, with 11 bases that match TRBD2. Germline loops: CDR1 SEHNR, CDR2 FQNEAQ (reference sequence). The CDR3 loop spans 16 amino acids. J gave up 4 bases and V 5 bases, and 7 bases lay outside the gene matches. As DNA, the CDR3 is TGTGCCAGCAGCCCTACTAGCGGGGGTTTTTACAATGAGCAGTTCTTC. Amino acids: CASSPTSGGFYNEQFF.

The chain carries TRBV5-1 and TRBJ1-6, with 12 bases aligning to TRBD1. The CDR3 covers 21 residues. The germline CDR1 and CDR2 sequences are SGHRS and YFSETQ. Losses at the gene ends were 5 bases for V and 6 bases for J; bases not matched to a gene: 21. The CDR3 loop is CASREFDAGQGATYRNSPLHF. The CDR3 nucleotides read TGCGCCAGCAGGGAGTTCGACGCGGGACAGGGGGCAACTTACCGTAATTCACCCCTCCACTTT.

The gene calls are TRBV5-4 and TRBJ2-2; D is unresolved. The CDR3 extends over 13 amino acids. Germline V lookup: CDR1 SGHNT, CDR2 YYREEE (reference sequence). V was cut by 4 bases and J by 2 bases, with 6 bases left in between. CDR3 sequence (DNA): TGTGCCAGCAGCACCGACAACACCGGGGAGCTGTTTTTT. This gives the protein CASSTDNTGELFF.

The chain is built from TRBV20-1 and TRBJ2-3; D is possibly TRBD2 (7 bases). V gave up 3 bases and J gave up 11 bases, with 15 bases separating them. Germline V gene data show CDR1 as DFQATT and CDR2 as SNEGSKA (reference sequence). This CDR3 spans 12 amino acids. This CDR3 reads CSARSGTPWQYF. CDR3 bases: TGCAGTGCTAGGAGCGGGACACCGTGGCAGTATTTT.

This clonotype was observed a few times. The chain links TRBV20-1 to TRBJ2-5; 8 nucleotides agree with TRBD1. The ends lost 3 bases at V and 5 bases at J; junction bases unmatched: 14. The CDR3 is 16 amino acids. CDR1 and CDR2 from the germline V gene are DFQATT and SNEGSKA (reference sequence). CDR3 nucleotides: TGCAGTGCTAGGCCAACCCAGGACAGGGCGTACGAGACCCAGTACTTC. This translates into CSARPTQDRAYETQYF.

There are a few counts of this clonotype. The V and J genes are TRBV6-1 and TRBJ1-6; a possible D gene is TRBD1 (5 bases). This CDR3 spans 15 amino acids. The ends were cut back, 2 bases at V and 10 bases at J, with 15 bases in the middle. Germline lookup yields CDR1 MNHNS and CDR2 SASEGT. CDR3 loop: CASSESGRVRSPLHF. The CDR3 region has the DNA TGTGCCAGCAGTGAATCAGGCAGGGTGCGATCACCCCTCCACTTT.

This clonotype was recorded many times. The gene calls are TRBV6-2 or TRBV6-3 and TRBJ2-5; the D gene is possibly TRBD2 (6 bases). Trimming shortened V by 5 bases and J by 5 bases, and 9 bases separated the two germline ends. Germline V gene sequence: CDR1 MNHEY, CDR2 SVGEGT. This CDR3 contains 12 residues. CDR3 amino acids: CASSPGEETQYF. Here the CDR3 DNA reads TGTGCCAGCAGTCCGGGGGAGGAGACCCAGTACTTC.

This clonotype came up a few times. DNA of the CDR3: TGTGCCAGCAGCCTAGATAACGGAGGAGATACGCAGTATTTT. This encodes CASSLDNGGDTQYF. The genes are TRBV7-9 and TRBJ2-3; TRBD2 is a possible D gene (5 bases). Trimming removed 5 bases at V and 5 bases at J, with 14 bases between. Germline CDR1 SEHNR, CDR2 FQNEAQ (reference sequence). The CDR3 sequence is 14 residues long. Variable domain in full (rest from reference TRBV7-9 and TRBJ2-3): DTGVSQNPRHKITKRGQNVTFRCDPISEHNRLYWYRQTLGQGPEFLTYFQNEAQLEKSRLLSDRFSAERPKGSFSTLEIQRTEQGDSAMYLCASSLDNGGDTQYFGPGTRLTVL.

This clonotype showed up many times. V gene TRBV24-1 combines with J gene TRBJ2-5; maybe TRBD1 (6 bases). This CDR3 region has 15 residues. Germline V gene lookup returns CDR1 KGHDR and CDR2 SFDVKD. V dropped 4 bases and J dropped 3 bases, with 14 bases sitting between them. Here the CDR3 reads CATSDATGTKETQYF. The CDR3 region has the DNA TGTGCCACCAGTGACGCTACCGGGACAAAAGAGACCCAGTACTTC.

The chain has TRBV5-4 and TRBJ1-2; D gene ambiguous. CDR1 SGHNT and CDR2 YYREEE come from the germline V gene (reference sequence). Deletions cut 0 bases from V and 8 bases from J, with 8 bases between. This CDR3 is 12 amino acids long. In nucleotides, the CDR3 is TGTGCCAGCAGCTTGGAGCCCGGGGGCTACACCTTC. Protein: CASSLEPGGYTF.

The V gene is TRBV4-1, the J gene TRBJ2-1, with no clear D. V was pared by 1 base and J by 8 bases, with 12 bases between. The CDR3 has 14 residues. Per the germline V gene, CDR1 is MGHRA and CDR2 is YSYEKL. CDR3 residues: CASSQVDVFDEQFF. The CDR3 coding sequence is TGCGCCAGCAGCCAAGTGGACGTTTTCGATGAGCAGTTCTTC.

J is TRBJ2-5 and V is TRBV7-2; 9 bases fit TRBD2. CDR1 is SGHTA, CDR2 FQGNSA, per germline. The CDR3 runs 16 residues. V was clipped by 1 base and J by 4 bases; unmatched bases: 7. The chain's CDR3 is CASSLDGRGGPETQYF. Written as DNA, the CDR3 is TGTGCCAGCAGCTTAGATGGGCGGGGGGGCCCAGAGACCCAGTACTTC.

This clonotype was seen only a few times. The chain uses TRBV12-3 or TRBV12-4 and TRBJ1-1; 7 bases are shared with TRBD1. The J segment lost 4 bases and the V segment lost 7 bases, leaving 6 bases of the junction unmatched. The CDR3 is made up of 13 amino acids. CDR3 coding DNA: TGTGCCAGCACAGCGACAGGGAGCACTGAAGCTTTCTTT. It is translated as CASTATGSTEAFF.

Of note for this clonotype: Germline and junction disagree at one end, which may indicate a read error. The V gene is TRBV2, the J gene TRBJ1-3, with TRBD1 identical over 7 bases. The germline V gene has CDR1 SNHLY and CDR2 FYNNEI. The CDR3 spans 18 residues. CDR3 DNA sequence: TGTACCAGCAGTTTGGGGCGGACAGGCCGACTTCCTGGAAACACCATATATTTT. It encodes CTSSLGRTGRLPGNTIYF.

This clonotype was counted a few times. The gene calls are TRBV20-1 and TRBJ2-1; TRBD1 is a possible D gene (5 bases). The CDR3 extends over 14 amino acids. V was pared by 4 bases and J by 2 bases, with 12 bases between. Per the germline V gene, CDR1 is DFQATT and CDR2 is SNEGSKA (reference sequence). The CDR3 is CSATGHITYNEQFF. In DNA form, the CDR3 reads TGCAGTGCTACCGGACATATAACCTACAATGAGCAGTTCTTC.

The genes are TRBV9 and TRBJ2-5; 9 bases match TRBD1. CDR3 length: 15 residues. The V segment lost 4 bases and the J segment 4 bases; nucleotides outside the gene matches: 8. Germline assignment: CDR1 SGDLS and CDR2 YYNGEE. The CDR3 DNA sequence: TGTGCCAGCAGCATCGATGGGACAGGGCGAGAGACCCAGTACTTC. It specifies CASSIDGTGRETQYF.

The rearrangement uses TRBV12-3 or TRBV12-4 and TRBJ2-3; 8 nucleotides align to TRBD1. The CDR3 totals 17 residues. The J segment lost 6 bases and the V segment lost 5 bases, leaving 16 bases of the junction unmatched. This CDR3 is CASSQVSDRGVMDTQYF. CDR3 bases: TGTGCCAGCAGTCAAGTTTCTGACAGGGGTGTTATGGATACGCAGTATTTT.

The chain joins TRBV5-1 to TRBJ1-6; 7 bases map to TRBD1. This CDR3 is 17 amino acids long. With V trimmed by 4 bases and J by 7 bases, 14 bases remained unmatched. Germline V gene sequence: CDR1 SGHRS, CDR2 YFSETQ. As DNA, the CDR3 is TGCGCCAGCAGCCTACTCCGCTATGGGACAGCGAATTCACCCCTCCACTTT. It codes for CASSLLRYGTANSPLHF.

This clonotype was counted between two and nine times. This chain uses TRBV28 with TRBJ2-3; 7 bases align to TRBD2. The trim removed 1 base at V and 0 bases at J, leaving 7 bases unmatched. The CDR3 length is 17 residues. The germline V gene has CDR1 MDHEN and CDR2 SYDVKM. The CDR3 region is CASSLYGRGSSTDTQYF. The CDR3 DNA reads as TGTGCCAGCAGTTTATATGGGAGGGGATCTAGCACAGATACGCAGTATTTT.

This clonotype was counted a few times. The genes are TRBV5-1 and TRBJ2-5; D perhaps matches TRBD2 (7 bases). The germline CDR1 and CDR2 sequences are SGHRS and YFSETQ. V gave up 4 bases and J gave up 4 bases, with 20 bases separating them. The CDR3 contains 16 residues. The DNA for the CDR3 is TGCGCCAGCAGCCAGCGCTCGGGGGGCGGCGGAGAGACCCAGTACTTC. Translated, it gives CASSQRSGGGGETQYF.